The present entry profiles one T cell receptor beta chain with its context. What it binds is not known. The CDR3 end is not reached by the read, which stops 3 residues before it; the germline J gene fills it in. CVID meant reduced serum IgG, IgA and/or IgM plus specific antibody deficiency. Aged about 9 to 64 years, CVID subjects averaged about 42 years old. Replacement immunoglobulin had been given to every CVID subject for at least one year. Here immunoSEQ multiplex PCR was the method, and the copy in TCRdb shows in-frame clones only, minus some. This sample carries over 11,000 clones, none of them present only once. The sample is drawn from a study of T cell clonality in common variable immunodeficiency. Study-wide points: Shared TCRbeta clones were fewer between CVID subjects than controls. Reportedly, TCR beta sequences from common variable immunodeficiency showed fewer deletions and N-nucleotide insertions.

V was clipped by 1 base and J by 4 bases; unmatched bases: 7. CDR3 length equals 17 residues. Germline loops: CDR1 LNHDA, CDR2 SQIVND (reference sequence). The clonotype comes from a human donor with common variable immunodeficiency. The source material was peripheral blood mononuclear cells. This chain connects TRBV19 to TRBJ2-5; 12 bases align to TRBD2. The CDR3 sequence is CASSIGPSGGAGETQYF. The DNA read from the CDR3 is TGTGCCAGTAGTATAGGCCCTAGCGGGGGGGCCGGAGAGACC. The whole variable domain, filled in from reference TRBV19 and TRBJ2-5, reads DGGITQSPKYLFRKEGQNVTLSCEQNLNHDAMYWYRQDPGQGLRLIYYSQIVNDFQKGDIAEGYSVSREKKESFPLTVTSAQKNPTAFYLCASSIGPSGGAGETQYFGPGTRLLVL.